The 27 T cell receptor beta chains in this list originate from one sample, sequenced in a study of molecular identifiers for immune sequencing clone quantification (dated by TCRdb to 2016 to 2019). The method was PCR. Sequencing used a NextSeq 500. TCRdb reanalyzed the raw reads on its own, using fastp at Q25 for trimming and MiXCR for clone calling, and kept in-frame beta chains. Each entry merges the rows of one CDR3 protein and shows their most common DNA and genes. The table for this sample lists about 630,000 distinct CDR3 sequences; 25% of them were counted only once. 0.78% of the sample belongs to the ten largest clones. Sequencing input: naive CD8+ T cells from blood, with Jurkat cell RNA spiked in. Taken with the paper, the label for cell subset or site translates to: FACS-sorted CD8+CD4-CCR7+CD45RA+ naive T cells. Source of these receptors: a human donor in good health. Some libraries in this study had Jurkat cell RNA spiked in.

The chain has TRBV6-5 and TRBJ1-3; a weak D match, TRBD1 (6 bases). Germline V lookup: CDR1 MNHEY, CDR2 SVGAGI. The CDR3 is 16 amino acids. The V end was cut by 6 bases, the J end by 0 bases, with 15 bases between. The CDR3: CASRPAGDISGNTIYF. The CDR3, as DNA: TGTGCCAGCAGACCCGCAGGGGATATCTCTGGAAACACCATATATTTT.

This clonotype turned up a few times. The V call is TRBV30, the J call TRBJ2-7, with a weak D call TRBD1 (6 bases). Germline assignment: CDR1 GTSNPN and CDR2 SVGIG (reference sequence). The CDR3 covers 14 residues. V was cut by 0 bases and J by 3 bases, with 12 bases left in between. CDR3 bases: TGTGCCTGGAGTGTACAGGGTCGGCGCTACGAGCAGTACTTC. It is translated as CAWSVQGRRYEQYF.

V is TRBV21-1 and J is TRBJ1-1. TRBV21-1 is termed a pseudogene. CDR3 size: 13 residues. In DNA, the CDR3 is TGTGCCAGCACCCATAATGAACGCTCTGAAGCTTTCTTT. The encoded protein is CASTHNERSEAFF.

Comment on this clonotype: The junction and the germline gene differ at one end; a read error may be behind it. The chain is built from TRBV18 and TRBJ2-7; 13 bases fit TRBD2. The CDR3 runs 15 residues. The germline V gene encodes CDR1 KGHSH and CDR2 LQKENI. The CDR3 loop is CASSPRTSGRDEQCF. The CDR3 DNA is TGTGCCAGCTCACCACGTACTAGCGGGAGGGACGAGCAGTGCTTC.

Concerning this clonotype: This may be a read error, as it is one base from a much larger clone. As the CDR3 is not closed by the conserved phenylalanine or tryptophan, this likely results from a read error. V and J are TRBV6-6 and TRBJ2-5, with a tentative D call TRBD2 (7 bases). V was trimmed by 0 bases and J by 4 bases, leaving 9 bases between them. Germline CDR1 MNHNY, CDR2 SVGAGI (reference sequence). The length of the CDR3 is 14 residues. In DNA, the CDR3 is TGTGCCAGCAGTTACTCCGGGGGGCTAGAGACCCAGTACTCC. The encoded protein is CASSYSGGLETQYS.

This clonotype came up many times. The V call is TRBV4-2, the J call TRBJ1-6; D is undetermined. This CDR3 is built from 16 residues. V gave up 0 bases and J gave up 6 bases, with 12 bases separating them. CDR1 LGHNA and CDR2 YNFKEQ come from the germline V gene. In nucleotides, the CDR3 is TGTGCCAGCAGCCAAGACAGATCATCTCTTAATTCACCCCTCCACTTT. Its translation: CASSQDRSSLNSPLHF.

This clonotype was seen a few times. The CDR3 loop is CASSQREKLFF. The CDR3 bases are TGTGCCAGCAGCCAAAGGGAAAAACTGTTTTTT. The V call is TRBV3-1, the J call TRBJ1-4; D is unresolved. The V gene lost 2 bases and the J gene lost 8 bases, with 3 bases spanning the gap. Looked up from germline, CDR1 is LGHDT and CDR2 is YNNKEL (reference sequence). This CDR3 is 11 amino acids long.

This clonotype has only a few counts. The chain couples TRBV7-9 to TRBJ2-2; D not resolved. This CDR3 is built from 14 residues. Trimming left V 1 base short and J 6 bases short, with 9 bases between. In germline, CDR1 is SEHNR, CDR2 FQNEAQ (reference sequence). The CDR3 region is CASSLVASAGELFF. The CDR3, as DNA: TGTGCCAGCAGCTTAGTAGCTAGTGCCGGGGAGCTGTTTTTT.

The table lists this clonotype with a few counts. This chain uses TRBV12-3 or TRBV12-4 with TRBJ2-1; no clear D. V was pared by 2 bases and J by 8 bases, with 13 bases between. This CDR3 contains 14 residues. For the CDR3, the DNA is TGTGCCAGCAGTTTATTGTTGAGTGTCTATGAGCAGTTCTTC. This gives the protein CASSLLLSVYEQFF.

This clonotype showed up many times. The rearrangement uses TRBV11-2 and TRBJ2-1; 7 bases align to TRBD2. Per germline, CDR1 SGHAT and CDR2 FQNNGV. J was trimmed by 2 bases and V by 1 base; bases with no gene match: 5. The CDR3 extends over 16 amino acids. DNA of the CDR3: TGTGCCAGCAGCTTAGGACTAGCAGTGGCCTACAATGAGCAGTTCTTC. It encodes CASSLGLAVAYNEQFF.

To note about this clonotype: A much more abundant neighbour one base away suggests this may be a read error. V and J are TRBV28 and TRBJ2-2, with a weak D call TRBD2 (6 bases). This CDR3 region has 13 residues. Germline CDR1 reads MDHEN; CDR2 reads SYDVKM. Written as DNA, the CDR3 is TGTGCCAGCAGTTTTTTGGTCACCGGGGGGCTGTTTTTT. Its translation: CASSFLVTGGLFF.

This clonotype was observed at least ten times. The chain has TRBV27 and TRBJ2-3; perhaps TRBD1 as D (5 bases). The ends were cut back, 2 bases at V and 4 bases at J, with 10 bases in the middle. The germline CDR1 and CDR2 sequences are MNHEY and SMNVEV (reference sequence). The CDR3 sequence is 14 residues long. The CDR3, as DNA: TGTGCCAGCAGTTTAGATAGGGGCGCAGATACGCAGTATTTT. This sequence encodes CASSLDRGADTQYF.

This clonotype was recorded many times. The chain couples TRBV12-5 to TRBJ1-1; no reliable D call. The germline gives CDR1 LGHNT, CDR2 FRNRAP. V was trimmed by 1 base and J by 5 bases, leaving 8 bases between them. CDR3 size: 13 residues. In nucleotides, the CDR3 is TGTGCTAGTGGTTTGGGCGGCGGAACTGAAGCTTTCTTT. Amino acids: CASGLGGGTEAFF.

The gene calls are TRBV24-1 and TRBJ2-1; 8 bases fit TRBD1. Germline CDR1 reads KGHDR; CDR2 reads SFDVKD. V was pared by 5 bases and J by 8 bases, with 16 bases of the junction left unmatched. This CDR3 is 17 amino acids long. CDR3 in amino acids: CATSGQTGVGRTDEQFF. The CDR3 DNA sequence: TGTGCCACCAGTGGACAGACAGGGGTTGGACGCACCGATGAGCAGTTCTTC.

This clonotype was picked up many times. V and J are TRBV30 and TRBJ1-6; D is unclear. V lost 7 bases, J lost 10 bases, and 14 bases lay in between. The germline CDR1 and CDR2 sequences are GTSNPN and SVGIG (reference sequence). The CDR3 runs 12 residues. The chain's CDR3 is CASVGVESPLHF. The DNA for the CDR3 is TGTGCCTCAGTTGGCGTGGAATCACCCCTCCACTTT.

This clonotype was seen at least ten times. J is TRBJ1-1 and V is TRBV7-9; D uncertain. CDR3 length equals 12 residues. Germline V gene sequence: CDR1 SEHNR, CDR2 FQNEAQ (reference sequence). The V end lost 7 bases, the J end lost 8 bases, and 14 bases lay between the germline ends. The CDR3 reads CASTSWVDEAFF. The CDR3 DNA reads TGTGCCAGCACCTCTTGGGTAGACGAAGCTTTCTTT. Full variable domain (outside the CDR3, taken from reference TRBV7-9 and TRBJ1-1): DTGVSQNPRHKITKRGQNVTFRCDPISEHNRLYWYRQTLGQGPEFLTYFQNEAQLEKSRLLSDRFSAERPKGSFSTLEIQRTEQGDSAMYLCASTSWVDEAFFGQGTRLTVV.

This clonotype has ten or more counts. V and J are TRBV12-3 or TRBV12-4 and TRBJ2-3; weak D call: TRBD2 (5 bases). The V end lost 3 bases, the J end lost 4 bases, and 8 bases lay between the germline ends. This CDR3 has 13 amino acids. This CDR3 reads CASSFLAPDTQYF. The CDR3 coding sequence is TGTGCCAGCAGTTTTCTAGCCCCAGATACGCAGTATTTT.

Worth noting for this clonotype: This may be a read error, as it is one base from a much larger clone. In DNA, the CDR3 is TGCAGTGCTAGAGATCTTTTGGGGGCAGCCTACGAGCAGTACTTC. It translates to CSARDLLGAAYEQYF. V gene TRBV20-1 combines with J gene TRBJ2-7; perhaps TRBD1 as D (6 bases). Germline V gene lookup returns CDR1 DFQATT and CDR2 SNEGSKA (reference sequence). V was clipped by 0 bases and J by 2 bases, with 14 bases between them. This CDR3 spans 15 amino acids.

This chain links TRBV9 with TRBJ2-1, with TRBD2 identical over 11 bases. CDR1 is SGDLS, CDR2 YYNGEE, per germline. CDR3 length: 15 residues. The ends lost 4 bases at V and 2 bases at J; junction bases unmatched: 2. The CDR3, as DNA: TGTGCCAGCAGCCAGGGACTAGCGGCCTACAATGAGCAGTTCTTC. The encoded protein is CASSQGLAAYNEQFF. Filled out from reference TRBV9 and TRBJ2-1, the complete variable domain reads DSGVTQTPKHLITATGQRVTLRCSPRSGDLSVYWYQQSLDQGLQFLIQYYNGEERAKGNILERFSAQQFPDLHSELNLSSLELGDSALYFCASSQGLAAYNEQFFGPGTRLTVL.

As to this clonotype: Germline is not matched at one junction end, which may reflect a read error. The V and J genes are TRBV4-3 and TRBJ1-2, with D tentatively TRBD1 (5 bases). The length of the CDR3 is 16 residues. Germline V lookup: CDR1 LGHNA, CDR2 YSLEER. CDR3 sequence: CASSQDEGSAIGGHTF. CDR3 bases: TGCGCCAGCAGCCAAGATGAGGGGTCAGCAATCGGTGGCCACACCTTC.

This clonotype was detected only a few times. This chain links TRBV5-3 with TRBJ2-3; a possible D gene is TRBD2 (6 bases). Being an ORF, TRBV5-3 has a function that is uncertain. The CDR3 loop spans 14 amino acids. Trimming shortened V by 8 bases and J by 6 bases, and 19 bases separated the two germline ends. The CDR3 region has the DNA TGTGCCAGCTCGGCCGGGACTGGCTACGATACGCAGTATTTT. Its protein product is CASSAGTGYDTQYF.

The genes are TRBV20-1 and TRBJ2-7; 12 bases are a match to TRBD2. The CDR3 is made up of 13 amino acids. Germline V CDR1 and CDR2: DFQATT, SNEGSKA (reference sequence). The junction had 2 bases not matched to a gene; V was cut back by 2 bases and J by 6 bases. The CDR3 region is CSARILAGGEQYF. The DNA for the CDR3 is TGCAGTGCTAGAATACTAGCGGGGGGCGAGCAGTACTTC.

As for this clonotype: A much larger clone is a single base away; this may be a read error. The gene calls are TRBV2 and TRBJ2-3; 8 nucleotides match TRBD1. Germline V gene sequence: CDR1 SNHLY, CDR2 FYNNEI. V gave up 2 bases and J gave up 6 bases; unmatched junction bases: 13. The CDR3 is 17 residues long. The DNA for the CDR3 is TGTGCCAGCAGTGAATGGGCGGGACAGGCTGACGCGGATACGCAGTATTTT. It translates to CASSEWAGQADADTQYF.

Many counts were recorded for this clonotype. The chain couples TRBV7-9 to TRBJ1-1, with 9 bases matching TRBD1. Trimming at V came to 4 bases and at J to 6 bases, leaving 6 bases not matched to a gene. This CDR3 has 14 residues. CDR1 is SEHNR and CDR2 is FQNEAQ in the germline V gene (reference sequence). The DNA for the CDR3 is TGTGCCAGCAGCTCCTGGACAGGGGCCGCTGAAGCTTTCTTT. Translating gives CASSSWTGAAEAFF.

This clonotype was observed a handful of times. The chain joins TRBV7-9 to TRBJ2-7; TRBD1 or TRBD2 may be the D gene (6 bases each). Trimming cost V 5 bases and J 5 bases, with 19 bases left between them. Germline CDR1 is SEHNR and CDR2 is FQNEAQ (reference sequence). This CDR3 spans 15 amino acids. CDR3 sequence: CASSPAEGVTDEQYF. Written as DNA, the CDR3 is TGTGCCAGCAGCCCCGCGGAGGGGGTAACGGACGAGCAGTACTTC.

A single count supports this clonotype. Because it lacks the conserved phenylalanine or tryptophan at the end, this CDR3 is likely a read error. This chain links TRBV27 with TRBJ2-1, with D possibly matching TRBD2 (7 bases). V dropped 11 bases and J dropped 12 bases, with 32 bases sitting between them. The CDR3 runs to 16 residues. The germline V gene encodes CDR1 MNHEY and CDR2 SMNVEV (reference sequence). CDR3 region: CAGGSYGYGGGHGQFL. The CDR3 DNA reads as TGTGCCGGCGGTTCTTATGGGTACGGCGGGGGCCATGGGCAGTTCTTG.

This clonotype turned up a few times. V usage is TRBV7-9 and J usage is TRBJ1-1; perhaps TRBD1 as D (5 bases). Trimming left V 4 bases short and J 8 bases short, with 11 bases between. This CDR3 contains 12 residues. The germline V gene has CDR1 SEHNR and CDR2 FQNEAQ (reference sequence). The CDR3 DNA reads as TGTGCCAGCAGCTCCGCCGGGACCGAAGCTTTCTTT. This translates into CASSSAGTEAFF.